The clone carrying this T cell receptor beta chain was counted once. Deletions cut 4 bases from V and 5 bases from J, with 17 bases between. The CDR3 runs 15 residues. Germline loops: CDR1 LNHDA, CDR2 SQIVND (reference sequence). The data are from a study of blood T cell repertoires in COVID-19. Overall study: The study drew acute and convalescent COVID-19 samples from the United States, Italy and Spain. The cDNA or gDNA used as material had been derived from T cells, B-cell-depleted T cells, or PBMCs.

Per the authors' pipeline: Amplification of reference gene primers provided the estimated nucleated cell counts. Sequenced by immunoSEQ multiplex PCR; TCRdb stores in-frame clones only, minus some. V and J calls and clone size follow that table, whereas D and trimming were derived from the DNA. This table holds under 75,000 clones, approximately 80% found once. Material for sequencing was peripheral blood. This TCR was sampled from a woman between 70 and 85 years old with acute or convalescent COVID-19. This chain uses TRBV19 with TRBJ2-5, with D possibly TRBD1 on 6 matching bases. DNA of the CDR3: TGTGCCAGTAGTACCCAGGGGATCCCGCGGGAGACCCAGTACTTC. This sequence encodes CASSTQGIPRETQYF.